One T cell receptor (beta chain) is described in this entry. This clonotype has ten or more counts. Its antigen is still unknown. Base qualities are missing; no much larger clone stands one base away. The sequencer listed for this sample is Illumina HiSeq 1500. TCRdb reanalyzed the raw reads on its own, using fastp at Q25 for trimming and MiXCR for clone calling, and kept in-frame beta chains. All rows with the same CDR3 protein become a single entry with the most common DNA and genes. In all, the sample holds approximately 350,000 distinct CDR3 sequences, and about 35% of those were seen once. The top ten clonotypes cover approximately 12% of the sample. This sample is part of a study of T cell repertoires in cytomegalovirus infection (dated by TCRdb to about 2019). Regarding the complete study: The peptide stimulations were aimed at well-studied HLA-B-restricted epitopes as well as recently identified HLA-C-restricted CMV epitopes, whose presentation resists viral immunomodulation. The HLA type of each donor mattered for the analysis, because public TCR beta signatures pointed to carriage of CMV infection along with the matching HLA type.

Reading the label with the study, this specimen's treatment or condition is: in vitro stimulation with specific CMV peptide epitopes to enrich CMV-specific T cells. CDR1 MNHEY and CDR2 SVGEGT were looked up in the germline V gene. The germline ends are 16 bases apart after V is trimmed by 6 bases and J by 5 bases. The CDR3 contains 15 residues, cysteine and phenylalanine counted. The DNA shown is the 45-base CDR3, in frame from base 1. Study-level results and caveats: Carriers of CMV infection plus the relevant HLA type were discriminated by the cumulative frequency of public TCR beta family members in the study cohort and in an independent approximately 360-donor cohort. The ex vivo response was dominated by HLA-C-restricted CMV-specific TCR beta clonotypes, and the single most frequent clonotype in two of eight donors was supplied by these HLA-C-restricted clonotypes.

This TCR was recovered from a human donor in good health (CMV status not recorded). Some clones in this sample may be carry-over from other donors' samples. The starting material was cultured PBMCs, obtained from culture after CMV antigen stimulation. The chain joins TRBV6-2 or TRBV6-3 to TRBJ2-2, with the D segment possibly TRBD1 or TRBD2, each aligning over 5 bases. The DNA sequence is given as TGTGCCAGCAGATCCTCGGGACGGTATACCGGGGAGCTGTTTTTT. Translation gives CASRSSGRYTGELFF.